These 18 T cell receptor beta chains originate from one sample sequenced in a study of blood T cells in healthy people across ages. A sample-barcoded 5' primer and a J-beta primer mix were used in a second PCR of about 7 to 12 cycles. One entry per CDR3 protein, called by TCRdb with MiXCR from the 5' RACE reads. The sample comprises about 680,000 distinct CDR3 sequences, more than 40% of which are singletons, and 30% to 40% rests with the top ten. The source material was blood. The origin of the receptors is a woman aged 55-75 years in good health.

The DNA for the CDR3 is TGTGCCAGCAGCCAATGGGAGGCTCGGGAGACCCAGTACTTC. It translates to CASSQWEARETQYF. The chain carries TRBV3-1 and TRBJ2-5; D is perhaps TRBD2 (6 bases). The CDR3 spans 14 residues. From germline, CDR1 is LGHDT and CDR2 YNNKEL (reference sequence). V lost 2 bases and J lost 5, with 12 bases in between.

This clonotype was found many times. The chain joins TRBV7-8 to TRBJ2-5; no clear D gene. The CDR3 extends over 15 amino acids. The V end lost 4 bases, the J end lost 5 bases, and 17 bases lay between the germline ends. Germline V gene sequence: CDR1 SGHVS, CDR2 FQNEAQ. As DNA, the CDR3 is TGTGCCAGCAGCTCCAGCACGGACGGTTTGGAGACCCAGTACTTC. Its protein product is CASSSSTDGLETQYF.

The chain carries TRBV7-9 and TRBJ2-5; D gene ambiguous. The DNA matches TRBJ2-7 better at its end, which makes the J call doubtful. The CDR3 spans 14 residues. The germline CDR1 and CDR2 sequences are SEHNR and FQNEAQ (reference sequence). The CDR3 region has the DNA TGTGCCAGCAGCGTAGACGTAGTAACCTACGAGCAGTACTTC. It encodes CASSVDVVTYEQYF.

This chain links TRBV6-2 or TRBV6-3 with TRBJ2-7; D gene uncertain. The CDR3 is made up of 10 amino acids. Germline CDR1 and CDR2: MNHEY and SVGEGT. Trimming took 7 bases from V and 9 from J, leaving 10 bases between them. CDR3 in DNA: TGTGCCAGCATAGGGCAGATGCAGTACTTC. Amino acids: CASIGQMQYF.

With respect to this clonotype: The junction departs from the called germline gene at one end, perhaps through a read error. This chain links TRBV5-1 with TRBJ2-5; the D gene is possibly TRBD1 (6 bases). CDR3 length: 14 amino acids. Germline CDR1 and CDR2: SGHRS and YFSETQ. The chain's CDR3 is CANSLDSRGETQYF. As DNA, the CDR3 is TGCGCCAACAGCTTGGACAGTCGGGGAGAGACCCAGTACTTC.

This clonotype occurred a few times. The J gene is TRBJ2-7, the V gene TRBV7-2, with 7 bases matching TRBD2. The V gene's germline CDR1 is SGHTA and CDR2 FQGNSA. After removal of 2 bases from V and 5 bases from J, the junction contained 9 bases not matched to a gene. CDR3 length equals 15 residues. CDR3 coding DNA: TGTGCCAGCAGCTTACGGGGCGGGAGTGGGCACGAGCAGTACTTC. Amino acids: CASSLRGGSGHEQYF.

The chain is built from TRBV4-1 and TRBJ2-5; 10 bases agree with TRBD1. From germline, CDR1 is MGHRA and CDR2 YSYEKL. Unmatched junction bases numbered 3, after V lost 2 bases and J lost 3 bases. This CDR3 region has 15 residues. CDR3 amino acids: CASSQTGTGEETQYF. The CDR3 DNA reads TGCGCCAGCAGCCAAACCGGGACAGGGGAAGAGACCCAGTACTTC.

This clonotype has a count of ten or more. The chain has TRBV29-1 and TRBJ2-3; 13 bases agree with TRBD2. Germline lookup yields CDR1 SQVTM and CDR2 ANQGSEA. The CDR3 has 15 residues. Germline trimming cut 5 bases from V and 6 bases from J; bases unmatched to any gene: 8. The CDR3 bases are TGCAGCGTTCTTGGACTAGCGGGAGACCCGGATACGCAGTATTTT. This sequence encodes CSVLGLAGDPDTQYF.

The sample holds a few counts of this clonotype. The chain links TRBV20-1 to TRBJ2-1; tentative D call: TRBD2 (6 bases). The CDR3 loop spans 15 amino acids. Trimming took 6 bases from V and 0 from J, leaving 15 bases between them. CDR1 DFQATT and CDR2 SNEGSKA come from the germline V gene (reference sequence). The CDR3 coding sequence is TGCAGTGCCCCGCCCGTAGCGGCCTCCTACAATGAGCAGTTCTTC. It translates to CSAPPVAASYNEQFF.

The CDR3 DNA sequence: TGTGCCAGCTCATCCCGACAGGGGCCCACCTCTGGGGCCAACGTCCTGACTTTC. Amino acid sequence: CASSSRQGPTSGANVLTF. The rearrangement links TRBV18 to TRBJ2-6; 8 bases align to TRBD1. This CDR3 contains 18 residues. Germline V gene data show CDR1 as KGHSH and CDR2 as LQKENI. After removal of 5 bases from V and 0 bases from J, the junction contained 9 bases not matched to a gene.

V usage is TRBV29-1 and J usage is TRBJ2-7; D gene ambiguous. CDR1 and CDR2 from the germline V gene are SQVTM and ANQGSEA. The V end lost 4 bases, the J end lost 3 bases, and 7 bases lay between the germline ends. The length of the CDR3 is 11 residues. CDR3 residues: CSVALGYEQYF. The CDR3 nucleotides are TGCAGCGTTGCGTTGGGCTACGAGCAGTACTTC.

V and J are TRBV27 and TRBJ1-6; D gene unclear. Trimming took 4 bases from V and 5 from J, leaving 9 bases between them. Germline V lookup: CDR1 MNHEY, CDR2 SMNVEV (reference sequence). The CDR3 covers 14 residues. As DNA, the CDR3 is TGTGCCAGCAGTTGGGAGGGCCATAATTCACCCCTCCACTTT. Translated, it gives CASSWEGHNSPLHF.

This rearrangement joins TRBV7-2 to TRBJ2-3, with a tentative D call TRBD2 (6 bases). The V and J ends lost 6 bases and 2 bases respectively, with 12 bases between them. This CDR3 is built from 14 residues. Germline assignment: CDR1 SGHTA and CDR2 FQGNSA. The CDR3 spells CASRPGLHTDTQYF. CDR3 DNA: TGTGCCAGCAGACCCGGACTACACACAGATACGCAGTATTTT.

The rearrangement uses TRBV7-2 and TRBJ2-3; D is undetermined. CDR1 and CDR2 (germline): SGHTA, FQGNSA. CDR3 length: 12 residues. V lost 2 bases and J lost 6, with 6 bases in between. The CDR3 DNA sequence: TGTGCCAGCAGCTTATTCGTCGATACGCAGTATTTT. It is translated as CASSLFVDTQYF.

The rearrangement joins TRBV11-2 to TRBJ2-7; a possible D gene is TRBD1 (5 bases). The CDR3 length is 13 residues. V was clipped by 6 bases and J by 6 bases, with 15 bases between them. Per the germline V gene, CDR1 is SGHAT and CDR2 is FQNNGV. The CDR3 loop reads CASSSQGPGEQYF. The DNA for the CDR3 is TGTGCCAGCAGTTCTCAGGGTCCGGGCGAGCAGTACTTC. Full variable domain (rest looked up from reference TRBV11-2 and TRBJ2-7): EAGVAQSPRYKIIEKRQSVAFWCNPISGHATLYWYQQILGQGPKLLIQFQNNGVVDDSQLPKDRFSAERLKGVDSTLKIQPAKLEDSAVYLCASSSQGPGEQYFGPGTRLTVT.

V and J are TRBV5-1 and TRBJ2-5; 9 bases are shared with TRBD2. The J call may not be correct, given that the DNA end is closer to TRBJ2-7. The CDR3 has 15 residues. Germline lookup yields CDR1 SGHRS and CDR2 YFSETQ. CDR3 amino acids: CASSLSAGGFYEQYF. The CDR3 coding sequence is TGCGCCAGCAGCTTGTCGGCGGGAGGGTTCTACGAGCAGTACTTC.

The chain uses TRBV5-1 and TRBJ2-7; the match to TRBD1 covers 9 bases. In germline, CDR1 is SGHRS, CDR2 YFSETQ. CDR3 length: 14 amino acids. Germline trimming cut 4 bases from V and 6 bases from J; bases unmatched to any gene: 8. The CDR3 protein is CASSATGTGSEQYF. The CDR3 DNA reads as TGCGCCAGCAGCGCAACCGGGACAGGGTCCGAGCAGTACTTC.

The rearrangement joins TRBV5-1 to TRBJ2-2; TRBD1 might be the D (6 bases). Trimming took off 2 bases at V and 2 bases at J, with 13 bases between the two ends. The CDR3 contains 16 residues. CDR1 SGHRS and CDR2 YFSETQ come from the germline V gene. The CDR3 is CASSFTRDTNTGELFF. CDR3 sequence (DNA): TGCGCCAGCAGCTTTACCCGGGACACTAACACCGGGGAGCTGTTTTTT.